The clone carrying this T cell receptor beta chain was counted ten times or more. Its cognate antigen is unknown. The entry originates in a study of Graves' ophthalmopathy and Graves' hyperthyroidism. Turning to the study itself: The collection of peripheral blood took place at initial diagnosis, before any treatment. Broader study findings: A majority of expanded thyroid clonotypes exceeding 0.001 frequency were likewise present in blood.

Where ophthalmopathy was present, donors had moderate-to-severe activity, CAS ≥3, NOSPECS ≥4 and duration under 3 months. The authors amplified TCR beta CDR3 regions, and they did so from RNA transcripts for repertoire sequencing. HTBI primers served in a first-round RT-PCR, which a second-round multiplex PCR followed. TCRdb recomputed calls from the multiplex PCR reads with MiXCR, one row per CDR3 protein. This sample yields a few hundred thousand distinct CDR3 sequences, of which 20% to 25% are seen a single time; roughly 44% belongs to the top ten. Germline CDR1 and CDR2: MNHNS and SASEGT. The ends lost 6 bases at V and 7 bases at J; junction bases unmatched: 25. The CDR3 extends over 19 amino acids.

The sequence was collected from a woman aged 45-65 years with Graves' ophthalmopathy. This chain uses TRBV6-1 with TRBJ2-5; 8 positions match TRBD1. Sequencing used peripheral blood. The CDR3 loop reads CASSEDSGRVRRGRGTQYF. The CDR3 DNA is TGTGCCAGCAGCGAGGACTCAGGAAGGGTTCGCAGGGGGCGCGGGACCCAGTACTTC.